The rows below give T cell receptor beta chains drawn from one sample of a study of CD8 T cells in Susac syndrome. TCRdb analysed the immunoSEQ multiplex PCR reads with MiXCR anew, one entry per CDR3 protein. The sample lists approximately 160,000 distinct CDR3 sequences, 85% to 95% seen once, with around 0.13% in the top ten. The sequencing sample was made of CD4+ T cells from PBMCs. These receptors all come from a human donor in good health. The CDR3 runs from the conserved cysteine through the conserved F or W. The D gene is left open where the match is weak. Clone size is shown for a subset of rows, as once, few, many or a class of expanded clone.

TRBV3-1,-,TRBJ2-3,-,CASSHTGDTQYF,TGTGCCAGCAGCCATACAGGGGATACGCAGTATTTT
TRBV20-1,TRBD1,TRBJ1-5,-,CSARPGQGDQPQHF,TGCAGTGCTAGACCGGGACAGGGGGATCAGCCCCAGCATTTT
TRBV6-5,-,TRBJ2-3,-,CASSYSGQRVDTQYF,TGTGCCAGCAGTTACTCGGGGCAGAGAGTTGATACGCAGTATTTT
TRBV3-1,-,TRBJ1-2,-,CASSQGGGSDGYTF,TGTGCCAGCAGCCAAGGAGGAGGGTCGGATGGCTACACCTTC
TRBV4-1,-,TRBJ2-3,-,CASSRETTQYF,TGCGCCAGCAGCCGAGAAACTACGCAGTATTTT
TRBV7-9,-,TRBJ1-2,-,CASSFHIDPFGGYTF,TGTGCCAGCAGCTTCCACATTGACCCTTTCGGTGGCTACACCTTC
TRBV6-5,-,TRBJ1-6,-,CASSPREGSGSPLHF,TGTGCCAGCAGTCCCCGGGAAGGCTCGGGGTCACCCCTCCACTTT
TRBV20-1,-,TRBJ2-2,-,CSARAGSSTGELFF,TGCAGTGCTAGAGCCGGGTCCTCGACCGGGGAGCTGTTTTTT
TRBV29-1,-,TRBJ2-1,-,CSVQTALRSDEQFF,TGCAGCGTTCAGACGGCTCTCCGGAGCGATGAGCAGTTCTTC
TRBV18,-,TRBJ2-7,few,CASSPIREYEQYF,TGTGCCAGCTCACCGATCAGGGAATACGAGCAGTACTTC
TRBV12-3/TRBV12-4,TRBD1,TRBJ2-7,-,CASGRGQTYEQYF,TGTGCCAGCGGAAGGGGACAGACCTACGAGCAGTACTTC
TRBV29-1,-,TRBJ1-2,-,CSVDSQLSYGYTF,TGCAGCGTTGACAGCCAACTGTCCTATGGCTACACCTTC
TRBV25-1,-,TRBJ2-7,-,CASSEGAGQYF,TGTGCCAGTTCGGAAGGGGCCGGGCAGTACTTC
TRBV2,TRBD2,TRBJ2-5,few,CASSRLAGTQETQYF,TGTGCCAGCAGTAGACTAGCGGGGACCCAAGAGACCCAGTACTTC
TRBV6-2/TRBV6-3,-,TRBJ2-1,-,CASLGINNEQFF,TGTGCCAGCCTGGGGATCAACAATGAGCAGTTCTTC
TRBV20-1,-,TRBJ2-5,once,CSARNQQGKETQYF,TGCAGTGCTAGAAACCAACAGGGTAAAGAGACCCAGTACTTC
TRBV3-1,-,TRBJ1-2,once,CASSSTGRANYGYTF,TGTGCCAGCAGCTCCACAGGGCGAGCTAACTATGGCTACACCTTC
TRBV2,TRBD1,TRBJ1-2,-,CASSVDRGPGYTF,TGTGCCAGCAGTGTCGACAGGGGGCCTGGCTACACCTTC
TRBV20-1,TRBD1,TRBJ2-7,-,CSAPDRADEQYF,TGCAGTGCACCCGACAGGGCCGACGAGCAGTACTTC
TRBV7-2,TRBD2,TRBJ2-7,-,CASSWSGGRSYEQYF,TGTGCCAGCAGCTGGAGCGGGGGGCGCTCCTACGAGCAGTACTTC
TRBV29-1,TRBD1,TRBJ2-3,-,CSGGQGANTDTQYF,TGCAGCGGCGGCCAGGGGGCCAACACAGATACGCAGTATTTT
TRBV5-4,TRBD2,TRBJ2-3,-,CASRGGDWSGGPSTDTQYF,TGTGCCAGCAGGGGGGGGGATTGGAGCGGGGGGCCTAGCACAGATACGCAGTATTTT
TRBV7-9,TRBD1,TRBJ1-1,-,CASSGGTASVTEAFF,TGTGCCAGCAGCGGCGGGACAGCGTCGGTCACTGAAGCTTTCTTT
TRBV23-1,TRBD1,TRBJ2-5,-,CASSSGQGRVEETQYF,TGCGCCAGCAGTTCCGGACAGGGGCGTGTAGAAGAGACCCAGTACTTC
TRBV2,-,TRBJ1-2,-,CASSEGSYYGYTF,TGTGCCAGCAGTGAAGGGTCCTACTATGGCTACACCTTC
TRBV7-9,TRBD2,TRBJ2-5,-,CASRGGQETQYF,TGTGCCAGCCGGGGAGGGCAAGAGACCCAGTACTTC
TRBV14,-,TRBJ2-2,-,CASSRRWGDTGELFF,TGTGCCAGCAGCCGCCGTTGGGGAGACACCGGGGAGCTGTTTTTT
TRBV13,-,TRBJ1-1,-,CASSQSRVGAFF,TGTGCCAGCAGCCAGAGCAGGGTAGGAGCTTTCTTT
TRBV20-1,TRBD1,TRBJ2-4,-,CSAATGARNIQYF,TGCAGTGCTGCCACAGGGGCCCGAAACATTCAGTACTTC
TRBV25-1,-,TRBJ1-1,few,CASSEPGRGTEAFF,TGTGCCAGCAGTGAACCGGGGAGGGGCACTGAAGCTTTCTTT
TRBV20-1,-,TRBJ1-2,-,CSARADSGRNYGYTF,TGCAGTGCTAGAGCCGACTCCGGACGTAACTATGGCTACACCTTC
TRBV20-1,-,TRBJ2-2,-,CSASDRSNTGELFF,TGCAGTGCTAGTGACAGGTCGAACACCGGGGAGCTGTTTTTT
TRBV19,-,TRBJ1-3,-,CASSMRGNTIYF,TGTGCCAGTAGTATGCGTGGAAACACCATATATTTT
TRBV9,-,TRBJ2-2,-,CASSVFGYGTTGELFF,TGTGCCAGCAGCGTATTCGGGTACGGGACCACCGGGGAGCTGTTTTTT
TRBV11-2,-,TRBJ2-7,-,CASSLAYSGTTYEQYF,TGTGCCAGCAGCTTAGCCTATTCGGGTACGACCTACGAGCAGTACTTC
TRBV14,-,TRBJ2-5,-,CASSQWQSRQETQYF,TGTGCCAGCAGCCAATGGCAGAGCAGACAAGAGACCCAGTACTTC
TRBV2,TRBD1,TRBJ2-7,-,CASSERTGGNDEQYF,TGTGCCAGCAGTGAAAGGACAGGGGGCAACGACGAGCAGTACTTC
TRBV30,-,TRBJ1-1,-,CAWTWGSTEAFF,TGTGCCTGGACCTGGGGGAGCACTGAAGCTTTCTTT
TRBV7-2,TRBD2,TRBJ2-1,-,CASSPTSGGAWGEQFF,TGTGCCAGCAGCCCTACTAGCGGGGGGGCTTGGGGTGAGCAGTTCTTC
TRBV4-1,-,TRBJ2-5,-,CASSRTPLYRETQYF,TGCGCCAGCAGCCGAACCCCCCTGTACCGAGAGACCCAGTACTTC
TRBV20-1,-,TRBJ1-5,-,CSAEQGSNQPQHF,TGCAGTGCGGAACAGGGTAGCAATCAGCCCCAGCATTTT
TRBV15,-,TRBJ2-7,-,CATSRDSAGSTYEQYF,TGTGCCACCAGCAGAGATTCCGCAGGGAGCACCTACGAGCAGTACTTC
TRBV20-1,-,TRBJ2-5,-,CSARGRKDSQETQYF,TGCAGTGCTAGAGGTCGAAAGGACTCTCAAGAGACCCAGTACTTC
TRBV5-1,TRBD1,TRBJ1-2,-,CASSSGTEGYGYTF,TGCGCCAGCAGCTCCGGGACAGAGGGTTATGGCTACACCTTC
TRBV13,-,TRBJ2-3,-,CASSLPGVKDTQYF,TGTGCCAGCAGCTTACCCGGGGTAAAAGATACGCAGTATTTT
TRBV6-1,TRBD2,TRBJ2-4,-,CASSSISAGAKNIQYF,TGTGCCAGCAGCTCCATTTCAGCGGGGGCCAAAAACATTCAGTACTTC
TRBV4-1,TRBD1,TRBJ2-7,once,CASSQGNRGTRYEQYF,TGCGCCAGCAGCCAAGGAAACAGGGGAACCCGTTACGAGCAGTACTTC
TRBV9,-,TRBJ2-5,-,CASSVALFETQYF,TGTGCCAGCAGCGTAGCTCTTTTTGAGACCCAGTACTTC
TRBV5-1,-,TRBJ2-1,-,CASSLLVGNEQFF,TGCGCCAGCAGCTTGCTGGTGGGAAATGAGCAGTTCTTC
TRBV7-9,TRBD1,TRBJ1-1,once,CASSQDRTSEAFF,TGTGCCAGCAGTCAGGACAGGACCTCTGAAGCTTTCTTT
TRBV7-8,TRBD1,TRBJ1-2,-,CASSLAPQGASYGYTF,TGTGCCAGCAGCTTAGCCCCACAGGGGGCGTCCTATGGCTACACCTTC
TRBV21-1,-,TRBJ1-1,-,CASSNGGTADTEAFF,TGTGCCAGCAGCAACGGTGGGACGGCGGACACTGAAGCTTTCTTT
TRBV5-4,-,TRBJ2-7,-,CASSRSGKSSYEQYF,TGTGCCAGCAGCCGCTCAGGGAAAAGTTCCTACGAGCAGTACTTC